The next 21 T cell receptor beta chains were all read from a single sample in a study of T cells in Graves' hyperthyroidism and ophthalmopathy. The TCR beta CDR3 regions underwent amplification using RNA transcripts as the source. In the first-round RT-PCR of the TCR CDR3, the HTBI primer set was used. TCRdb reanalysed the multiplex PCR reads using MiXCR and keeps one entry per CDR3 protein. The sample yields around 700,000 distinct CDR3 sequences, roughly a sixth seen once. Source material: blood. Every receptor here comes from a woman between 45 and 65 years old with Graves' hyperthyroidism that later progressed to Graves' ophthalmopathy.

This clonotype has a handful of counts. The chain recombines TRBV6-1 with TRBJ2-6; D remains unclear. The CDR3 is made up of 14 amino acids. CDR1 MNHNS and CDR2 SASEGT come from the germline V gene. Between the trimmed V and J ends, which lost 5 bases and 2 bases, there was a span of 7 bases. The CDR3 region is CASSSVPGANVLTF. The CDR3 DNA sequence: TGTGCCAGCAGTTCAGTCCCTGGGGCCAACGTCCTGACTTTC.

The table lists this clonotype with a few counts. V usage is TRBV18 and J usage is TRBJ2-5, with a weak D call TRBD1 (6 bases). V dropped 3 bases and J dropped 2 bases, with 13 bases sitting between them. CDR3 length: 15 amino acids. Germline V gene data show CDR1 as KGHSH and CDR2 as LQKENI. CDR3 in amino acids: CASSPTGTRQETQYF. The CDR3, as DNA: TGTGCCAGCTCACCGACGGGGACAAGACAAGAGACCCAGTACTTC.

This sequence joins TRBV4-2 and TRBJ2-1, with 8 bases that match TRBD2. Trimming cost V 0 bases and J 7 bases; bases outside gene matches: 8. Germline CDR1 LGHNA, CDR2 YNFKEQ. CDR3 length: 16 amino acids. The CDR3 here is CASSQDVSGGGNEQFF. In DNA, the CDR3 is TGTGCCAGCAGCCAAGATGTAAGCGGGGGTGGAAATGAGCAGTTCTTC.

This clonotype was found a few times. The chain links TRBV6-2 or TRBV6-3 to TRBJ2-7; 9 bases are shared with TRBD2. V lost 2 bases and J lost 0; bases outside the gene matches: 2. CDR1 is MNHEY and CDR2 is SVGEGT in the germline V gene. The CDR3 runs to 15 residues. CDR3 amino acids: CASSYLAGSSYEQYF. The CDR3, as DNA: TGTGCCAGCAGTTACCTAGCGGGGAGCTCCTACGAGCAGTACTTC.

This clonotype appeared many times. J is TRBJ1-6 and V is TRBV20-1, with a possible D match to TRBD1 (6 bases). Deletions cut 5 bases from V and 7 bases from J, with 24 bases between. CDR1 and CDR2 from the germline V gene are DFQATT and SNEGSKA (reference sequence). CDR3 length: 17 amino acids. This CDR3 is CSARSPVSGGHNSPLHF. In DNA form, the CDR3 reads TGCAGTGCTCGAAGCCCTGTCAGTGGGGGGCACAATTCACCCCTCCACTTT.

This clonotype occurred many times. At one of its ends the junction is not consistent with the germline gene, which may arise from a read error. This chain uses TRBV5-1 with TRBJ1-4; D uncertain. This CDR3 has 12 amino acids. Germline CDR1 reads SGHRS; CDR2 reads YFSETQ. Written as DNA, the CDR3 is TGTGCCAGCAGCCTCGCTGGAGAAAAACTGTTTTTT. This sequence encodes CASSLAGEKLFF.

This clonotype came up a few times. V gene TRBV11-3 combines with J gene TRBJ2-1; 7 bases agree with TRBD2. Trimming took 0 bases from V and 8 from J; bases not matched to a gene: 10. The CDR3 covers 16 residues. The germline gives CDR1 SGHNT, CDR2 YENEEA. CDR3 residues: CASSLDPGLGMHEQFF. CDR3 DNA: TGTGCCAGCAGCTTAGATCCAGGACTAGGCATGCATGAGCAGTTCTTC.

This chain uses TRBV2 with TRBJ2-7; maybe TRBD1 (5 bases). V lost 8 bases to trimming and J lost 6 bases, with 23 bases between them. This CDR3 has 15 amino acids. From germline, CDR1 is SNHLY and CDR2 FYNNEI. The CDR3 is CASLRPDTRTSEQYF. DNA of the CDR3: TGTGCCAGCCTCCGTCCGGACACCCGGACGAGCGAGCAGTACTTC.

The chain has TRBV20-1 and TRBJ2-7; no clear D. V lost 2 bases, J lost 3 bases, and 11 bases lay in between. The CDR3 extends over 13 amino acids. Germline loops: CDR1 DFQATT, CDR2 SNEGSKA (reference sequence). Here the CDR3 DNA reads TGCAGTGCTAGACCCAGGAACGTCTACGAGCAGTACTTC. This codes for CSARPRNVYEQYF.

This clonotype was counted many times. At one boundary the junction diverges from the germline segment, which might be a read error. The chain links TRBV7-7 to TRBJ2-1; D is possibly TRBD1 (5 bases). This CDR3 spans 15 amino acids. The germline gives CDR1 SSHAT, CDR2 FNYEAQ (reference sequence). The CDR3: CASSTDSSSYNEQFF. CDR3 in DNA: TGTGCTAGCAGTACCGACAGTAGCTCCTACAATGAGCAGTTCTTC.

Written as DNA, the CDR3 is TGTGCTAGTGGTTTGGTACGAGACAGGGGACTACTCTATAGCAATCAGCCCCAGCATTTT. It yields the protein CASGLVRDRGLLYSNQPQHF. The V call is TRBV12-5, the J call TRBJ1-5, with TRBD1 matching over 8 bases. Trimming removed 0 bases from V and 0 bases from J; junction bases left unmatched: 13. The germline gives CDR1 LGHNT, CDR2 FRNRAP. This CDR3 is 20 amino acids long. The whole variable domain, filled in from reference TRBV12-5 and TRBJ1-5, reads DARVTQTPRHKVTEMGQEVTMRCQPILGHNTVFWYRQTMMQGLELLAYFRNRAPLDDSGMPKDRFSAEMPDATLATLKIQPSEPRDSAVYFCASGLVRDRGLLYSNQPQHFGDGTRLSIL.

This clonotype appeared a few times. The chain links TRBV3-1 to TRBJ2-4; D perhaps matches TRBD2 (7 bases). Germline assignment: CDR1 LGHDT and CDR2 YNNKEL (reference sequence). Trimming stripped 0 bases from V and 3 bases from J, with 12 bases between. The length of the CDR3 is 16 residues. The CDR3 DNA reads TGTGCCAGCAGCCAAGATAGTAGGGGGGGCAAAAACATTCAGTACTTC. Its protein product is CASSQDSRGGKNIQYF.

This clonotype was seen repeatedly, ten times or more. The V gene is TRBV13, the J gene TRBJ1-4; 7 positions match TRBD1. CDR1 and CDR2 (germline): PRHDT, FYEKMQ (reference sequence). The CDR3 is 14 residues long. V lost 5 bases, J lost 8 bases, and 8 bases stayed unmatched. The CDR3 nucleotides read TGTGCCAGCAGCCCGAGACAGGGTGGCGAAAAACTGTTTTTT. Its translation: CASSPRQGGEKLFF.

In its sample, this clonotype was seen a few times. The CDR3 nucleotides are TGTGCCACCGCCACCGGGACAGGGGATTTGTACGAGCAGTACTTC. It encodes CATATGTGDLYEQYF. The chain has TRBV6-1 and TRBJ2-7; 10 bases agree with TRBD1. Germline V lookup: CDR1 MNHNS, CDR2 SASEGT. With V trimmed by 10 bases and J by 4 bases, 13 bases remained unmatched. The CDR3 has 15 amino acids.

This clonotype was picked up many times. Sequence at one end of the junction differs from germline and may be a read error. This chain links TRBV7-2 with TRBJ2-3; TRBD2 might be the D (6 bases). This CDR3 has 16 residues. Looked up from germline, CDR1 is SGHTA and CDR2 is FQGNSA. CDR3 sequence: CASSVASSAFTDTQYF. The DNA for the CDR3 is TGTGCCAGCAGCGTAGCCTCTAGCGCGTTCACAGATACGCAGTATTTT.

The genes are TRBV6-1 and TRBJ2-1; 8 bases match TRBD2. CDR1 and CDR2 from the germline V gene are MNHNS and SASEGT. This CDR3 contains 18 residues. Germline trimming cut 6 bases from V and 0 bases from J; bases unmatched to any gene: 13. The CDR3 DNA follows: TGTGCCAGCAGCCCGCGGGGCGGGGGGACCCGCTCCTACAATGAGCAGTTCTTC. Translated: CASSPRGGGTRSYNEQFF.

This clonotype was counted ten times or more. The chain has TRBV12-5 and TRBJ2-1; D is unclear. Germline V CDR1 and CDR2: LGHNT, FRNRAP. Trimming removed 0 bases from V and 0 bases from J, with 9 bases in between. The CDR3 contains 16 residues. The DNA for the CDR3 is TGTGCTAGTGGTTTGGTGCCAGGAAACTCCTACAATGAGCAGTTCTTC. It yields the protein CASGLVPGNSYNEQFF.

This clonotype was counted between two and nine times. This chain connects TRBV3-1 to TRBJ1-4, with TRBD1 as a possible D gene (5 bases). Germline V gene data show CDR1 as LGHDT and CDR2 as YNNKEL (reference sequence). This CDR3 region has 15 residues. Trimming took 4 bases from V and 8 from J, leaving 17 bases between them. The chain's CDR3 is CASSREPGTPEKLFF. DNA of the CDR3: TGTGCCAGCAGCCGAGAACCCGGGACTCCCGAAAAACTGTTTTTT.

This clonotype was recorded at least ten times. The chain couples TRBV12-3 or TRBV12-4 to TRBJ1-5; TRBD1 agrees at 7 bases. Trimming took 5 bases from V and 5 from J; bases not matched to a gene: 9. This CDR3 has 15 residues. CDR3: CASSRGGRGDQPQHF. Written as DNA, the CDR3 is TGTGCCAGCAGTCGGGGGGGCAGGGGGGATCAGCCCCAGCATTTT.

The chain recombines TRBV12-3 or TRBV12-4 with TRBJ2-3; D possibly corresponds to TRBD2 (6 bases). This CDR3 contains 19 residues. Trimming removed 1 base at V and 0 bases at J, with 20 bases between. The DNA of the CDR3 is TGTGCCAGCAGTTTAGGTGGGACTGGCGGAAGTAGAAGCACAGATACGCAGTATTTT. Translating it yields CASSLGGTGGSRSTDTQYF.

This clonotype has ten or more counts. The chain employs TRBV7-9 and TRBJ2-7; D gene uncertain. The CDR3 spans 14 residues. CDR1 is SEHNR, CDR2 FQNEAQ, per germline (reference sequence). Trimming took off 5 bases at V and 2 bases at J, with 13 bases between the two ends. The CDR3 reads CASSRAVGPYEQYF. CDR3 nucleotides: TGTGCCAGCAGCCGCGCCGTAGGCCCCTACGAGCAGTACTTC.